The sequence of this T cell receptor (beta chain) was determined in a study of T cells after yellow fever vaccination. Study-level findings and limits: Booster sampling recovered most clones from primary vaccination (under 97% CD4, around 90% CD8).

This clonotype turned up a few times. As yet, its antigen is unknown. Each CDR3 protein gets one entry after TCRdb re-called the 5' RACE reads with MiXCR. The repertoire has hundreds of thousands of distinct CDR3 sequences, roughly 8.7% of them found once; the top ten carry under 20%. V was trimmed by 2 bases and J by 6 bases, leaving 6 bases between them. Germline CDR1 and CDR2: SGHTA and FQGTGA. This CDR3 has 12 residues. The input for sequencing was PBMCs, taken on the day of the first yellow fever vaccination. The chain employs TRBV7-3 and TRBJ2-3; D remains unclear. The receptor comes from a man aged 18 to 29 who received the YFV17D yellow fever vaccine. The CDR3: CASSLFGDTQYF. The CDR3 DNA sequence: TGTGCCAGCAGCTTATTCGGGGATACGCAGTATTTT.